A selection of T cell receptor beta chains follows, all from one sample in a study of CD8 T cells in Susac syndrome. TCRdb called the immunoSEQ multiplex PCR reads again in MiXCR, with one record for every CDR3 protein. The profile shows roughly 200,000 distinct CDR3 sequences, around 96% of them singletons. Material for sequencing was CD4+ T cells from PBMCs. The receptors come from a human donor in good health. Each CDR3 is given with its conserved first and last residue. The D gene is left open where the match is weak. Size values are once, few and many counts, or a class for expanded clones, and some rows have none.

TRBJ2-3	.	TRBV29-1	.	CSVERVGSADTQYF	TGCAGCGTTGAAAGGGTCGGTTCAGCAGATACGCAGTATTTT
TRBJ2-3	.	TRBV29-1	TRBD1	CSVTTGGRTDTQYF	TGCAGCGTTACGACAGGGGGACGCACAGATACGCAGTATTTT
TRBJ1-4	few	TRBV7-9	.	CASSFTGATNEKLFF	TGTGCCAGCAGCTTTACAGGCGCAACTAATGAAAAACTGTTTTTT
TRBJ2-2	.	TRBV7-2	.	CASSRRGGELFF	TGTGCCAGCAGCCGCAGGGGCGGGGAGCTGTTTTTT
TRBJ2-1	.	TRBV14	.	CASSQEWGEQFF	TGTGCCAGCAGTCAGGAGTGGGGTGAGCAGTTCTTC
TRBJ2-1	.	TRBV14	.	CASSQSGRTGRNEQFF	TGTGCCAGCAGCCAATCTGGGAGAACAGGGAGGAATGAGCAGTTCTTC
TRBJ2-7	.	TRBV18	.	CASSPPAGPYEQYF	TGTGCCAGCTCACCACCTGCAGGACCCTACGAGCAGTACTTC
TRBJ2-6	.	TRBV27	TRBD1	CASSVQGARTLGANVLTF	TGTGCCAGCAGTGTACAGGGGGCGCGTACGCTCGGGGCCAACGTCCTGACTTTC
TRBJ1-5	.	TRBV29-1	.	CSVAVSNQPQHF	TGCAGCGTTGCCGTTAGCAATCAGCCCCAGCATTTT
TRBJ2-5	.	TRBV24-1	.	CATEYQETQYF	TGTGCCACCGAGTACCAAGAGACCCAGTACTTC
TRBJ2-7	.	TRBV20-1	TRBD2	CSASDSGRTYEQYF	TGCAGTGCTAGCGATAGCGGGAGAACTTACGAGCAGTACTTC
TRBJ2-3	few	TRBV7-2	.	CASSPLRDTQYF	TGTGCCAGCAGCCCGCTCCGGGATACGCAGTATTTT
TRBJ2-6	.	TRBV27	.	CASSNPGRKLSGANVLTF	TGTGCCAGCAGTAACCCGGGACGGAAACTTTCTGGGGCCAACGTCCTGACTTTC
TRBJ1-5	.	TRBV20-1	.	CSASDLEAAVLNQPQHF	TGCAGTGCTAGTGATCTTGAGGCAGCGGTGCTCAATCAGCCCCAGCATTTT
TRBJ2-1	.	TRBV7-2	.	CASTLWGRGNEQFF	TGTGCCAGCACCCTGTGGGGGAGGGGGAATGAGCAGTTCTTC
TRBJ1-1	.	TRBV6-2/TRBV6-3	.	CASRIRETNTEAFF	TGTGCCAGCAGAATCAGGGAAACGAACACTGAAGCTTTCTTT
TRBJ2-2	.	TRBV29-1	TRBD2	CSVRRGGRNTGELFF	TGCAGCGTTCGTCGTGGCGGGAGGAACACCGGGGAGCTGTTTTTT
TRBJ1-1	.	TRBV29-1	.	CSSGSGGTEAFF	TGCAGCTCCGGGTCCGGGGGCACTGAAGCTTTCTTT
TRBJ2-4	.	TRBV4-2	TRBD2	CASSQDRLAGAKNIQYF	TGTGCCAGCAGCCAAGACCGACTAGCGGGTGCAAAAAACATTCAGTACTTC
TRBJ1-1	.	TRBV20-1	TRBD1	CSASGGQASNTEAFF	TGCAGTGCTAGTGGGGGACAGGCGTCGAACACTGAAGCTTTCTTT
TRBJ2-1	.	TRBV3-1	.	CASSQDWLAPYNEQFF	TGTGCCAGCAGCCAAGATTGGTTAGCACCCTACAATGAGCAGTTCTTC